This entry describes one T cell receptor beta chain. The data derive from a study of T cells and Merkel cell carcinoma outcomes. Only in-frame clones appear in the TCRdb table, and some are missing; sequencing was by immunoSEQ multiplex PCR. The sample consists of thousands of clones, about 88% of them appearing once. CDR3 length: 14 residues. The V gene lost 1 base and the J gene lost 1 base, with 8 bases spanning the gap. CDR1 and CDR2 from the germline V gene are GTSNPN and SVGIG (reference sequence). The chain couples TRBV30 to TRBJ2-1; D may be TRBD1 (6 bases). The sample comprised tumor tissue from Merkel cell carcinoma. The origin of this receptor is a human donor with Merkel cell carcinoma. CDR3 bases: TGTGCCTGGAGTGGAGGGGGTTCCTACAATGAGCAGTTCTTC. This translates into CAWSGGGSYNEQFF.